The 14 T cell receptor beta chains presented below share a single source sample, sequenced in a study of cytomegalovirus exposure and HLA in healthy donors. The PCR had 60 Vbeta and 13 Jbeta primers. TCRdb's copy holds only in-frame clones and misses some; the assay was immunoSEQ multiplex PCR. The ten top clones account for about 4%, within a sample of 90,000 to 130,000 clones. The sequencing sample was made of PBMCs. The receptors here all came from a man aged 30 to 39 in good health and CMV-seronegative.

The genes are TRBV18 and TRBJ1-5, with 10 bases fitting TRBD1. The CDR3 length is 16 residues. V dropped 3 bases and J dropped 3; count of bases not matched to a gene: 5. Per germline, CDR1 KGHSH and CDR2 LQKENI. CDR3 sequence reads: CASSPGQGGDNQPQHF. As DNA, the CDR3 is TGTGCCAGCTCACCCGGACAGGGGGGGGACAATCAGCCCCAGCATTTT.

CDR3 sequence (DNA): TGTGCCAGCTCCTCCTTGTCTGGGGGACTTGCGAACACCGGGGAGCTGTTTTTT. It translates to CASSSLSGGLANTGELFF. The rearrangement uses TRBV18 and TRBJ2-2, with a possible D match to TRBD2 (6 bases). The CDR3 consists of 18 residues. The V and J ends lost 6 bases and 0 bases respectively, with 20 bases between them. Germline CDR1 and CDR2: KGHSH and LQKENI.

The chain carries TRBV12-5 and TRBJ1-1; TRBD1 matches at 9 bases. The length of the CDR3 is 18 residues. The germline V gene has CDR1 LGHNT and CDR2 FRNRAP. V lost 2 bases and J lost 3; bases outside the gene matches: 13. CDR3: CASGLWGQGRLSDTEAFF. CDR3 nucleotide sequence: TGTGCTAGTGGTTTGTGGGGACAGGGCCGACTTTCGGACACTGAAGCTTTCTTT.

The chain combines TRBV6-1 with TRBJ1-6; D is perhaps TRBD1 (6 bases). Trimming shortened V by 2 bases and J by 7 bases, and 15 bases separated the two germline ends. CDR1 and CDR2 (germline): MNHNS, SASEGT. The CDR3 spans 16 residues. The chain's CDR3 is CASSERRGSGNSPLHF. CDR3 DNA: TGTGCCAGCAGTGAAAGAAGGGGGTCAGGGAATTCACCCCTCCACTTT.

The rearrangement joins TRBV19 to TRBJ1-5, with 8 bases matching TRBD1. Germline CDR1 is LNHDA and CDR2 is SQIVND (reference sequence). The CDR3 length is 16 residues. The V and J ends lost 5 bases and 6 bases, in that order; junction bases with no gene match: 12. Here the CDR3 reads CASSLPRQGASQPQHF. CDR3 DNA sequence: TGTGCCAGTAGTCTGCCTCGGCAGGGGGCCAGTCAGCCCCAGCATTTT.

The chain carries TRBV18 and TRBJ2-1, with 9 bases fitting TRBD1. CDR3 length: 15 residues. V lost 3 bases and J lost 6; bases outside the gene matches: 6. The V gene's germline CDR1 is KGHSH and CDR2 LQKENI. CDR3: CASSPTGGTGNEQFF. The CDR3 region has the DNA TGTGCCAGCTCACCGACAGGGGGAACAGGCAATGAGCAGTTCTTC.

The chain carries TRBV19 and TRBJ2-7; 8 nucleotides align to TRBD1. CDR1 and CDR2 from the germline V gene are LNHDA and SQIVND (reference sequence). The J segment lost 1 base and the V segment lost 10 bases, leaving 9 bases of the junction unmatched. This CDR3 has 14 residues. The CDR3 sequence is CATLPGQASYEQYF. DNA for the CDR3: TGTGCCACCCTTCCGGGACAGGCTTCCTACGAGCAGTACTTC.

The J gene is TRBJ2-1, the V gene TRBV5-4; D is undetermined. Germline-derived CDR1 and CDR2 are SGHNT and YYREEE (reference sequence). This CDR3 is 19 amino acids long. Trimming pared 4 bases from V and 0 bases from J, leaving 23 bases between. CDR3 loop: CASSPSPMTNRYSYNEQFF. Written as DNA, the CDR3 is TGTGCCAGCAGCCCTTCCCCTATGACGAACAGATACTCCTACAATGAGCAGTTCTTC. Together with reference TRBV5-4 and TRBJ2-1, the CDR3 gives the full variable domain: ETGVTQSPTHLIKTRGQQVTLRCSSQSGHNTVSWYQQALGQGPQFIFQYYREEENGRGNFPPRFSGLQFPNYSSELNVNALELDDSALYLCASSPSPMTNRYSYNEQFFGPGTRLTVL.

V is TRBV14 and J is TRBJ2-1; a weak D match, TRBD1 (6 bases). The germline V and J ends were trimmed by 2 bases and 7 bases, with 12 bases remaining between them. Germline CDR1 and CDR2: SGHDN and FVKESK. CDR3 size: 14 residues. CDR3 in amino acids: CASSQIQGRNEQFF. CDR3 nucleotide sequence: TGTGCCAGCAGCCAAATACAGGGTAGGAATGAGCAGTTCTTC.

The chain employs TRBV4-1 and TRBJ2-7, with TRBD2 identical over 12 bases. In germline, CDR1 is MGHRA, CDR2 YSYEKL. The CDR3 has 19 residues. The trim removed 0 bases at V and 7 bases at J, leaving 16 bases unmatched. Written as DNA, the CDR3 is TGCGCCAGCAGCCAAGACCCTTCGACTAGCGGGGGAACCTCGGGGGAGCAGTACTTC. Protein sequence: CASSQDPSTSGGTSGEQYF.

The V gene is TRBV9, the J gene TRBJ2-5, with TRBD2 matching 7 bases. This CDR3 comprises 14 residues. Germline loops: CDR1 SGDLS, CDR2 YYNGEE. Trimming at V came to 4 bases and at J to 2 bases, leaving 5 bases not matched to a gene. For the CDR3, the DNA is TGTGCCAGCAGCCCGGGGGGTATGCAAGAGACCCAGTACTTC. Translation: CASSPGGMQETQYF.

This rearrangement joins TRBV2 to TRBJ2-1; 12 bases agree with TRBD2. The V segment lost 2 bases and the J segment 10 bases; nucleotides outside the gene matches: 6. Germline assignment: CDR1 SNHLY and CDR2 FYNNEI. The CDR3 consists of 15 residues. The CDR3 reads CASSEKTSGGGEQFF. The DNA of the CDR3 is TGTGCCAGCAGTGAAAAGACTAGCGGGGGTGGGGAGCAGTTCTTC.

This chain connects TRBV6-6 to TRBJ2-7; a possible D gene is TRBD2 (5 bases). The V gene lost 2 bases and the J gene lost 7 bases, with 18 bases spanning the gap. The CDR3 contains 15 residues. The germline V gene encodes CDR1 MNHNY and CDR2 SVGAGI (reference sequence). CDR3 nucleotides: TGTGCCAGCAGTTACCCTTCAGACTCCGGCGGGGAGCAGTACTTC. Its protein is CASSYPSDSGGEQYF.

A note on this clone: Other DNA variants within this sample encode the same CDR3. The CDR3 protein is CASSEETGIQMGYTF. The DNA for the CDR3 is TGTGCCAGCAGTGAAGAGACGGGGATTCAAATGGGCTACACCTTC. V gene TRBV2 combines with J gene TRBJ1-2; D gene uncertain. Trimming stripped 1 base from V and 8 bases from J, with 17 bases between. There are 15 residues in the CDR3. CDR1 is SNHLY, CDR2 FYNNEI, per germline.